The 28 T cell receptor beta chains listed next were all sequenced from one sample in a study of T cell changes during pregnancy in multiple sclerosis. Here immunoSEQ multiplex PCR was the method, and the copy in TCRdb shows in-frame clones only, minus some. Of approximately 37,000 clones listed, roughly nine tenths are singletons. Sequencing used CD4+ T cells from peripheral blood mononuclear cells, obtained before pregnancy. These receptors originate from a female donor with multiple sclerosis, enrolled in a pregnancy study.

V and J are TRBV15 and TRBJ1-6; D not certain. The CDR3 extends over 16 amino acids. The germline V gene has CDR1 LNHNV and CDR2 YYDKDF (reference sequence). V dropped 0 bases and J dropped 14 bases, with 20 bases sitting between them. CDR3 amino acids: CATSRDLVNSPLSLHF. CDR3 coding DNA: TGTGCCACCAGCAGAGATCTAGTGAATTCACCGTTATCCCTCCACTTT.

This chain links TRBV28 with TRBJ2-1, with no clear D. CDR1 is MDHEN, CDR2 SYDVKM, per germline. Trimming took off 2 bases at V and 10 bases at J, with 9 bases between the two ends. This CDR3 has 12 amino acids. The CDR3 is CASSLMYEEQFF. DNA for the CDR3: TGTGCCAGCAGTTTAATGTATGAGGAGCAGTTCTTC.

The V and J genes are TRBV10-3 and TRBJ2-7; TRBD1 aligns across 8 bases. Germline trimming cut 2 bases from V and 5 bases from J; bases unmatched to any gene: 8. Germline V gives CDR1 ENHRY, CDR2 SYGVKD. CDR3 length: 15 amino acids. The CDR3 nucleotides are TGTGCCATCAGTGAGAGGACAGGGTCGGGTGACGAGCAGTACTTC. This codes for CAISERTGSGDEQYF.

The gene calls are TRBV6-4 and TRBJ2-3; perhaps TRBD2 as D (5 bases). Trimming took 0 bases from V and 1 from J, leaving 5 bases between them. The germline V gene encodes CDR1 MRHNA and CDR2 SNTAGT. The CDR3 covers 14 residues. This chain's CDR3 is CASSDSAGTDTQYF. Written as DNA, the CDR3 is TGTGCCAGCAGTGACTCAGCGGGCACAGATACGCAGTATTTT.

This rearrangement joins TRBV18 to TRBJ2-3; 10 bases are shared with TRBD2. V lost 2 bases, J lost 0 bases, and 5 bases stayed unmatched. The CDR3 is 17 residues long. The germline CDR1 and CDR2 sequences are KGHSH and LQKENI. The CDR3 loop is CASSPRTSGSSTDTQYF. Here the CDR3 DNA reads TGTGCCAGCTCACCAAGGACTAGCGGCTCTAGCACAGATACGCAGTATTTT.

This chain uses TRBV6-6 with TRBJ2-3; 7 nucleotides match TRBD2. Per germline, CDR1 MNHNY and CDR2 SVGAGI (reference sequence). Trimming at V came to 10 bases and at J to 4 bases, leaving 14 bases not matched to a gene. The CDR3 loop spans 15 amino acids. In DNA, the CDR3 is TGTGCCACCCGGGAGAGTGGCGGGAGTTCAGATACGCAGTATTTT. This gives the protein CATRESGGSSDTQYF.

Only one count was recorded for this clone. The chain recombines TRBV19 with TRBJ2-5, with TRBD2 as a possible D gene (6 bases). Germline-derived CDR1 and CDR2 are LNHDA and SQIVND (reference sequence). V lost 8 bases and J lost 5, with 24 bases in between. The CDR3 runs to 16 residues. The CDR3 DNA reads TGTGCCAGTGGAATTTTTCCGGGACGGGGGATGGAGACCCAGTACTTC. Its protein is CASGIFPGRGMETQYF.

This clone has only one observation. This chain's CDR3 is CASSPQGAFMDIQYF. In DNA form, the CDR3 reads TGTGCCAGCAGCCCTCAGGGGGCGTTCATGGACATTCAGTACTTC. This chain uses TRBV28 with TRBJ2-4; 8 bases agree with TRBD1. Trimming cost V 6 bases and J 8 bases; bases outside gene matches: 12. The germline CDR1 and CDR2 sequences are MDHEN and SYDVKM. The CDR3 covers 15 residues.

The CDR3 sequence is CASSGGLARLVTDTQYF. CDR3 nucleotide sequence: TGTGCCAGTAGCGGGGGTCTAGCGAGACTAGTCACAGATACGCAGTATTTT. The V call is TRBV19, the J call TRBJ2-3; TRBD2 might be the D (6 bases). Trimming stripped 6 bases from V and 2 bases from J, with 21 bases between. CDR3 length: 17 amino acids. The germline V gene has CDR1 LNHDA and CDR2 SQIVND (reference sequence). Using reference TRBV19 and TRBJ2-3 for the parts outside the CDR3, the full variable domain is DGGITQSPKYLFRKEGQNVTLSCEQNLNHDAMYWYRQDPGQGLRLIYYSQIVNDFQKGDIAEGYSVSREKKESFPLTVTSAQKNPTAFYLCASSGGLARLVTDTQYFGPGTRLTVL.

V is TRBV6-1 and J is TRBJ1-1; D unresolved. The CDR3 is made up of 13 amino acids. V lost 7 bases and J lost 10, with 19 bases in between. Germline V lookup: CDR1 MNHNS, CDR2 SASEGT. DNA for the CDR3: TGTGCCAGCACCCCTATGAGCCCGGTCCTAGCTTTCTTT. It translates to CASTPMSPVLAFF.

V gene TRBV6-1 combines with J gene TRBJ2-5, with a possible D match to TRBD1 (5 bases). The CDR3 loop spans 17 amino acids. V lost 4 bases and J 1 base, leaving 19 bases between the germline ends. Germline V gives CDR1 MNHNS, CDR2 SASEGT. The CDR3 is CASSGDTGLLGQETQYF. The CDR3 region has the DNA TGTGCCAGCAGTGGGGATACAGGTTTATTGGGCCAAGAGACCCAGTACTTC.

This chain uses TRBV27 with TRBJ2-7; D possibly corresponds to TRBD1 (6 bases). V was clipped by 4 bases and J by 8 bases, with 12 bases between them. The CDR3 covers 12 residues. The germline V gene has CDR1 MNHEY and CDR2 SMNVEV (reference sequence). The CDR3 DNA sequence: TGTGCCAGCAGTTCAAGGGGGTTTCAGCAGTACTTC. Protein product: CASSSRGFQQYF.

The rearrangement joins TRBV7-9 to TRBJ1-2; 7 bases fit TRBD1. The junction had 9 bases not matched to a gene; V was cut back by 3 bases and J by 8 bases. The CDR3 has 14 amino acids. The germline V gene has CDR1 SEHNR and CDR2 FQNEAQ (reference sequence). The CDR3 DNA reads as TGTGCCAGCAGCTTTACAGGGGCGGCAGGAGGCTACACCTTC. Amino acids: CASSFTGAAGGYTF.

J is TRBJ1-2 and V is TRBV7-9; weak D call: TRBD1 (5 bases). Germline V gene data show CDR1 as SEHNR and CDR2 as FQNEAQ (reference sequence). The germline V and J ends were trimmed by 4 bases and 4 bases, with 16 bases remaining between them. This CDR3 spans 15 amino acids. The CDR3 bases are TGTGCCAGCAGCTCCCCCGTGGGGCAGATCTATGGCTACACCTTC. Translating gives CASSSPVGQIYGYTF.

The gene calls are TRBV28 and TRBJ1-4, with a possible D match to TRBD1 (6 bases). Trimming stripped 3 bases from V and 14 bases from J, with 10 bases between. CDR3 size: 11 residues. CDR1 and CDR2 (germline): MDHEN, SYDVKM. For the CDR3, the DNA is TGTGCCAGCAGTTTGGACAGATTTCTGTTTTTT. It codes for CASSLDRFLFF.

The chain carries TRBV7-3 and TRBJ2-5, with D possibly being TRBD1 (6 bases). The J call may be in error: the DNA end matches TRBJ2-7 better. The CDR3 sequence is 15 residues long. Per germline, CDR1 SGHTA and CDR2 FQGTGA. CDR3 coding DNA: TGTGCCAGCAGCAAGAGTCAGGGGAAGGTCTACGAGCAGTACTTC. This gives the protein CASSKSQGKVYEQYF.

The chain recombines TRBV28 with TRBJ1-1; no clear D. V was trimmed by 4 bases and J by 0 bases, leaving 15 bases between them. CDR1 and CDR2 (germline): MDHEN, SYDVKM. The length of the CDR3 is 16 residues. The CDR3 coding sequence is TGTGCCAGCAGTTCCCTCCTCGTGAGATTGAACACTGAAGCTTTCTTT. Encoded protein: CASSSLLVRLNTEAFF.

The chain carries TRBV19 and TRBJ2-7, with no clear D. The V end was cut by 1 base, the J end by 4 bases, with 8 bases between. Per the germline V gene, CDR1 is LNHDA and CDR2 is SQIVND (reference sequence). This CDR3 contains 13 residues. CDR3 nucleotide sequence: TGTGCCAGTAGTATAGCACCCGGGTACGAGCAGTACTTC. Protein: CASSIAPGYEQYF.

This chain uses TRBV6-6 with TRBJ2-7; 8 bases line up with TRBD1. The junction had 13 bases not matched to a gene; V was cut back by 6 bases and J by 3 bases. CDR1 and CDR2 from the germline V gene are MNHNY and SVGAGI (reference sequence). This CDR3 is 16 amino acids long. The CDR3 loop reads CASRGDRRAVVYEQYF. In DNA form, the CDR3 reads TGTGCCAGCAGAGGGGACAGGCGGGCGGTTGTCTACGAGCAGTACTTC.

The chain links TRBV2 to TRBJ2-6; no firm D call. Germline V gene sequence: CDR1 SNHLY, CDR2 FYNNEI. The CDR3 sequence is 12 residues long. CDR3 region: CALSSGANVLTF. The CDR3 nucleotides read TGTGCTTTGAGCTCTGGGGCCAACGTCCTGACTTTC.

The V gene is TRBV9, the J gene TRBJ2-1; a possible D gene is TRBD2 (7 bases). The CDR3 runs to 16 residues. Germline CDR1 and CDR2: SGDLS and YYNGEE. The germline V and J ends were trimmed by 5 bases and 2 bases, with 17 bases remaining between them. The CDR3 loop is CASSGTLASAYNEQFF. Written as DNA, the CDR3 is TGTGCCAGCAGTGGGACACTAGCGTCTGCCTACAATGAGCAGTTCTTC. Variable domain in full (rest from reference TRBV9 and TRBJ2-1): DSGVTQTPKHLITATGQRVTLRCSPRSGDLSVYWYQQSLDQGLQFLIQYYNGEERAKGNILERFSAQQFPDLHSELNLSSLELGDSALYFCASSGTLASAYNEQFFGPGTRLTVL.

The chain joins TRBV2 to TRBJ2-5; a possible D gene is TRBD1 (5 bases). Germline CDR1 SNHLY, CDR2 FYNNEI. This CDR3 contains 14 residues. V lost 5 bases and J 3 bases, leaving 13 bases between the germline ends. DNA of the CDR3: TGTGCCAGCAGTAGTAGTCGCAGGGAAGAGACCCAGTACTTC. It codes for CASSSSRREETQYF.

V usage is TRBV11-2 and J usage is TRBJ2-7, with D possibly being TRBD1 (5 bases). Trimming shortened V by 5 bases and J by 0 bases, and 14 bases separated the two germline ends. Germline V CDR1 and CDR2: SGHAT, FQNNGV. The CDR3 covers 15 residues. CDR3 sequence: CASSPYRFSSYEQYF. DNA of the CDR3: TGTGCCAGCAGCCCCTACAGGTTCAGCTCCTACGAGCAGTACTTC.

The chain uses TRBV25-1 and TRBJ2-1; maybe TRBD2 (6 bases). Trimming took 7 bases from V and 4 from J, leaving 14 bases between them. Germline V gene data show CDR1 as MGHDK and CDR2 as SYGVNS. The CDR3 has 14 residues. DNA for the CDR3: TGTGCCAGCACTCAAGGCGGGAATTACAATGAGCAGTTCTTC. This gives the protein CASTQGGNYNEQFF.

The V gene is TRBV7-3, the J gene TRBJ2-3; D gene ambiguous. Germline V CDR1 and CDR2: SGHTA, FQGTGA. Trimming removed 4 bases from V and 3 bases from J, with 11 bases in between. This CDR3 has 14 residues. The CDR3 coding sequence is TGTGCCAGCAGCTACCGAGGCCAGACAGATACGCAGTATTTT. Residues: CASSYRGQTDTQYF.

The sample holds a few counts of this clone. The chain joins TRBV6-5 to TRBJ1-1; TRBD1 might be the D (6 bases). V was trimmed by 2 bases and J by 2 bases, leaving 12 bases between them. Germline CDR1 is MNHEY and CDR2 is SVGAGI. This CDR3 region has 15 residues. CDR3 protein: CASSYDRIPNTEAFF. As DNA, the CDR3 is TGTGCCAGCAGTTACGACAGGATACCTAACACTGAAGCTTTCTTT.

V and J are TRBV7-9 and TRBJ1-5, with TRBD1 identical over 7 bases. Germline-derived CDR1 and CDR2 are SEHNR and FQNEAQ (reference sequence). The CDR3 is made up of 13 amino acids. V trimming: 1 base; J trimming: 9 bases; junction bases outside the gene matches: 3. CDR3 residues: CASSLDRDRPQHF. The CDR3 DNA follows: TGTGCCAGCAGCTTAGACCGGGACAGGCCCCAGCATTTT.

V gene TRBV2 combines with J gene TRBJ1-5, with 8 bases aligning to TRBD1. CDR1 is SNHLY and CDR2 is FYNNEI in the germline V gene. The CDR3 has 16 residues. The V segment lost 9 bases and the J segment 6 bases; nucleotides outside the gene matches: 16. The CDR3 region has the DNA TGTGCCAGTTCCTCTGGGACAGGATCAAGGGGTCAGCCCCAGCATTTT. Its translation is CASSSGTGSRGQPQHF.